Given below is one T cell receptor (beta chain) in context. Its target is not known. TCRdb analysed the reads with MiXCR anew, one entry per CDR3 protein. This table holds 140,000 to 150,000 distinct CDR3 sequences, around 30% found once. The data were taken from a study of T cell repertoires in cytomegalovirus infection. Deletions cut 1 base from V and 7 bases from J, with 8 bases between. This CDR3 is 13 amino acids long. Germline CDR1 reads SNHLY; CDR2 reads FYNNEI. General study results and limits: The cumulative frequency of public TCR beta families distinguished individuals who carried CMV together with the relevant HLA. Ex vivo, HLA-C-restricted CMV-specific TCR beta clonotypes prevailed over the rest of the response.

The sequence derives from a human donor in good health (CMV status not recorded). Some clones in this sample may be carry-over from other donors' samples. The rearrangement links TRBV2 to TRBJ1-5, with TRBD1 as a possible D gene (5 bases). Here the sequenced sample was CD8+ T cells from cultured PBMCs, taken from culture after CMV antigen stimulation. The CDR3 region has the DNA TGTGCCAGCAGTGAAGAGGGGATACAGCCCCAGCATTTT. Protein sequence: CASSEEGIQPQHF. Full variable domain (missing parts from reference TRBV2 and TRBJ1-5): EPEVTQTPSHQVTQMGQEVILRCVPISNHLYFYWYRQILGQKVEFLVSFYNNEISEKSEIFDDQFSVERPDGSNFTLKIRSTKLEDSAMYFCASSEEGIQPQHFGDGTRLSIL.